Listed here are 8 T cell receptor beta chains from one sample, sequenced in a study of blood T cell repertoires in COVID-19. Generated by immunoSEQ multiplex PCR, the TCRdb table keeps only in-frame clones and is missing some. Of 60,000 to 75,000 clones detected, roughly 87% appear once; the ten largest clones hold approximately 19%. Sequencing was done on a sample of peripheral blood. The receptors were sampled from a woman older than 75 with acute or convalescent COVID-19.

The chain couples TRBV29-1 to TRBJ2-3; 13 bases are a match to TRBD2. The ends lost 6 bases at V and 4 bases at J; junction bases unmatched: 7. This CDR3 comprises 15 residues. CDR1 is SQVTM, CDR2 ANQGSEA, per germline. The CDR3 DNA sequence: TGCAGCGTGACCGGGACTAGCGGGAAAGCAGATACGCAGTATTTT. The encoded protein is CSVTGTSGKADTQYF.

The chain is built from TRBV5-1 and TRBJ1-3; the D is unclear. Germline V gene data show CDR1 as SGHRS and CDR2 as YFSETQ. V was cut by 5 bases and J by 4 bases, with 10 bases left in between. The CDR3 has 13 residues. CDR3 bases: TGCGCCAGCAGTTCCACCGGGGGAAACACCATATATTTT. This gives the protein CASSSTGGNTIYF.

The V gene is TRBV6-5, the J gene TRBJ1-1; D remains unclear. The germline V gene has CDR1 MNHEY and CDR2 SVGAGI. This CDR3 comprises 15 residues. V was cut by 8 bases and J by 1 base, with 17 bases left in between. The CDR3: CASSALLHPNTEAFF. CDR3 bases: TGTGCCAGCTCCGCCCTTTTACACCCGAACACTGAAGCTTTCTTT.

This sequence joins TRBV5-1 and TRBJ2-1; TRBD2 matches at 10 bases. Trimming cost V 4 bases and J 6 bases; bases outside gene matches: 10. Germline CDR1 is SGHRS and CDR2 is YFSETQ. This CDR3 has 16 amino acids. The CDR3 sequence: CASSPNPTSGVNEQFF. The DNA of the CDR3 is TGCGCCAGCAGCCCCAACCCCACTAGCGGGGTCAATGAGCAGTTCTTC.

This chain joins TRBV5-3 and TRBJ2-4; the D gene is possibly TRBD1 (5 bases). TRBV5-3 counts as an open reading frame of uncertain function. The CDR3 is made up of 17 amino acids. The V and J ends lost 0 bases and 0 bases respectively, with 13 bases between them. The CDR3 DNA is TGTGCCAGAAGCTTGGCAGGGAAGGGGATAGCCAAAAACATTCAGTACTTC. Translation gives CARSLAGKGIAKNIQYF.

The rearrangement links TRBV11-2 to TRBJ2-1; 15 bases match TRBD2. CDR1 is SGHAT and CDR2 is FQNNGV in the germline V gene. Trimming removed 4 bases from V and 4 bases from J; junction bases left unmatched: 5. CDR3 size: 17 residues. DNA for the CDR3: TGTGCCAGCAGCTGGGGGACTAGCGGGAGGAGGTACAATGAGCAGTTCTTC. Translating it yields CASSWGTSGRRYNEQFF.

This clone was counted only a few times. The CDR3 DNA reads TGCAGCGTACCGGGACAGGGGGGCTTGGAGACCCAGTACTTC. It codes for CSVPGQGGLETQYF. The chain is built from TRBV29-1 and TRBJ2-5; 11 bases align to TRBD1. CDR1 SQVTM and CDR2 ANQGSEA come from the germline V gene. J gave up 5 bases and V 6 bases, and 8 bases lay outside the gene matches. The CDR3 length is 14 residues.

The chain has TRBV30 and TRBJ1-2; 9 bases fit TRBD1. The CDR3 runs 14 residues. The V gene's germline CDR1 is GTSNPN and CDR2 SVGIG (reference sequence). With V trimmed by 4 bases and J by 4 bases, 7 bases remained unmatched. The CDR3 here is CAWISNRGPYGYTF. In nucleotides, the CDR3 is TGTGCCTGGATATCAAACAGGGGGCCCTATGGCTACACCTTC.